This entry lists 9 T cell receptor beta chains sequenced from one sample in a study of T-cell memory formation after mild COVID-19. TCRdb reanalysed the 5' RACE reads using MiXCR and keeps one entry per CDR3 protein. The sample records roughly 150,000 distinct CDR3 sequences, 14% being singletons. The source material was PBMCs or a T cell subset sorted from them (not recorded which). The receptor source for this set is an adult woman who had mild COVID-19 (a few samples of this study predate the infection). Cell type and time point are not known.

In its sample, this clonotype was seen a few times. This sequence joins TRBV4-2 and TRBJ2-7; D might be TRBD2 (5 bases). V gave up 3 bases and J gave up 7 bases, with 10 bases separating them. This CDR3 is 12 amino acids long. Germline CDR1 and CDR2: LGHNA and YNFKEQ. The DNA of the CDR3 is TGTGCCAGCAGCCAGGGCGGGTGGGAGCAGTACTTC. Its protein product is CASSQGGWEQYF.

The chain links TRBV29-1 to TRBJ2-2, with 10 bases that match TRBD2. Germline CDR1 and CDR2: SQVTM and ANQGSEA. The CDR3 spans 14 residues. V gave up 4 bases and J gave up 6 bases; unmatched junction bases: 5. CDR3 sequence reads: CSVVGLAGAGELFF. DNA of the CDR3: TGCAGCGTTGTTGGTCTAGCGGGAGCCGGGGAGCTGTTTTTT.

The chain links TRBV7-9 to TRBJ2-7; TRBD1 matches 7 bases. Per the germline V gene, CDR1 is SEHNR and CDR2 is FQNEAQ (reference sequence). The CDR3 length is 11 residues. The V and J ends lost 4 bases and 8 bases, in that order; junction bases with no gene match: 2. The CDR3 DNA sequence: TGTGCCAGCAGCTCGACAGGGAAGCAGTACTTC. It encodes CASSSTGKQYF.

This clonotype was detected a few times. The chain combines TRBV29-1 with TRBJ2-3, with D hard to call. The CDR3 runs to 14 residues. With 4 bases removed from V and 3 bases from J, the gap between germline ends came to 14 bases. Germline-derived CDR1 and CDR2 are SQVTM and ANQGSEA. The DNA for the CDR3 is TGCAGCGTTGGAATGGCCTATTCGACAGATACGCAGTATTTT. Translating gives CSVGMAYSTDTQYF.

CDR3 nucleotide sequence: TGCGCCAGCAGCAGCCAGGGATTTGAAGCTTTCTTT. Amino acid sequence: CASSSQGFEAFF. V is TRBV5-1 and J is TRBJ1-1; D is perhaps TRBD1 (5 bases). CDR3 length equals 12 residues. V lost 4 bases, J lost 7 bases, and 11 bases lay in between. Germline values: CDR1 SGHRS, CDR2 YFSETQ.

This clonotype was picked up a small number of times. The rearrangement joins TRBV7-6 to TRBJ2-7; D unclear. CDR1 is SGHVS and CDR2 is FNYEAQ in the germline V gene. Trimming removed 3 bases from V and 3 bases from J, with 9 bases in between. The CDR3 has 13 residues. The CDR3 here is CASSLGSGYEQYF. The CDR3 DNA reads TGTGCCAGCAGCTTGGGTAGTGGCTACGAGCAGTACTTC.

The CDR3 is CASSLTSGPNEQFF. Written as DNA, the CDR3 is TGTGCCAGCAGCCTGACTAGCGGTCCCAATGAGCAGTTCTTC. The genes are TRBV9 and TRBJ2-1; 9 bases agree with TRBD2. Germline V lookup: CDR1 SGDLS, CDR2 YYNGEE. The V and J ends lost 4 bases and 6 bases, in that order; junction bases with no gene match: 5. The CDR3 is made up of 14 amino acids. Full variable domain (missing parts from reference TRBV9 and TRBJ2-1): DSGVTQTPKHLITATGQRVTLRCSPRSGDLSVYWYQQSLDQGLQFLIQYYNGEERAKGNILERFSAQQFPDLHSELNLSSLELGDSALYFCASSLTSGPNEQFFGPGTRLTVL.

V usage is TRBV11-2 and J usage is TRBJ1-2; 7 bases fit TRBD1. V gave up 5 bases and J gave up 5 bases; unmatched junction bases: 8. CDR3 length: 14 residues. Per the germline V gene, CDR1 is SGHAT and CDR2 is FQNNGV. Here the CDR3 reads CASSQGVPAYGYTF. The CDR3 bases are TGTGCCAGCAGCCAGGGGGTCCCGGCTTATGGCTACACCTTC.

In this sample, this clonotype turned up a few times. CDR3 sequence reads: CASSDSAKGGYNEQFF. As DNA, the CDR3 is TGTGCCAGCAGTGACTCGGCCAAGGGGGGGTACAATGAGCAGTTCTTC. The V gene is TRBV6-4, the J gene TRBJ2-1, with D possibly matching TRBD2 (7 bases). The CDR3 runs 16 residues. V was cut by 0 bases and J by 4 bases, with 13 bases left in between. CDR1 and CDR2 from the germline V gene are MRHNA and SNTAGT.